The 9 T cell receptor beta chains in this list originate from one sample, sequenced in a study of blood T cell repertoires in COVID-19. Repertoires were generated with immunoSEQ multiplex PCR, while TCRdb's copy carries only in-frame clones and drops some. The sample records around 200,000 clones, approximately 87% being singletons. Specimen: PBMCs or T cells enriched from blood (not recorded which). These receptor sequences come from a woman aged 45-65 years in a cohort exposed to, infected with or recovered from COVID-19 (not recorded which).

The rearrangement joins TRBV6-5 to TRBJ2-1, with 11 bases identical to TRBD2. The CDR3 extends over 15 amino acids. With 7 bases clipped from V and 6 bases from J, the junction kept 8 bases outside the gene matches. Germline V gene data show CDR1 as MNHEY and CDR2 as SVGAGI. This CDR3 is CASKLLAGGGNEQFF. The CDR3 DNA follows: TGTGCCAGCAAACTTCTAGCGGGGGGTGGCAATGAGCAGTTCTTC.

The chain links TRBV2 to TRBJ2-7; TRBD2 matches at 9 bases. Looked up from germline, CDR1 is SNHLY and CDR2 is FYNNEI. V trimming: 2 bases; J trimming: 1 base; junction bases outside the gene matches: 6. This CDR3 has 16 amino acids. CDR3 region: CASSEFPSGDSYEQYF. The CDR3 bases are TGTGCCAGCAGTGAATTTCCTAGCGGGGATTCCTACGAGCAGTACTTC.

The chain links TRBV5-5 to TRBJ2-2, with a weak D call TRBD1 (6 bases). The V gene's germline CDR1 is SGHKS and CDR2 YYEKEE (reference sequence). The CDR3 contains 15 residues. The V and J ends lost 2 bases and 1 base respectively, with 9 bases between them. The CDR3 is CASSLMGQNTGELFF. In DNA form, the CDR3 reads TGTGCCAGCAGCTTAATGGGACAGAACACCGGGGAGCTGTTTTTT.

The chain recombines TRBV28 with TRBJ2-7; the match to TRBD2 covers 8 bases. The CDR3 is 16 amino acids. Germline trimming cut 6 bases from V and 0 bases from J; bases unmatched to any gene: 10. The germline V gene encodes CDR1 MDHEN and CDR2 SYDVKM. The CDR3 DNA is TGTGCCAGCAGCCGGGCCCCAGCGGGGGCCTCCTACGAGCAGTACTTC. This codes for CASSRAPAGASYEQYF.

The chain links TRBV2 to TRBJ2-3; 10 nucleotides align to TRBD2. Germline V gene lookup returns CDR1 SNHLY and CDR2 FYNNEI. The CDR3 has 14 residues. Unmatched junction bases numbered 5, after V lost 7 bases and J lost 4 bases. As DNA, the CDR3 is TGTGCCAGCATGAGGACTAGCGGAGCAGATACGCAGTATTTT. Translation: CASMRTSGADTQYF.

This sequence joins TRBV5-1 and TRBJ1-1, with TRBD1 matching over 11 bases. Losses at the gene ends were 0 bases for V and 4 bases for J; bases not matched to a gene: 5. CDR1 is SGHRS, CDR2 YFSETQ, per germline. CDR3 length equals 16 residues. The CDR3 protein is CASSLVGQGAGTEAFF. Here the CDR3 DNA reads TGCGCCAGCAGCTTGGTCGGACAGGGGGCGGGCACTGAAGCTTTCTTT.

This clone has just one count. V usage is TRBV7-3 and J usage is TRBJ1-1; tentative D call: TRBD1 (5 bases). The length of the CDR3 is 16 residues. Germline values: CDR1 SGHTA, CDR2 FQGTGA. Between the trimmed V and J ends, which lost 2 bases and 1 base, there was a span of 14 bases. The CDR3 region has the DNA TGTGCCAGCAGCTTAGGCCGGGCAGGGCCGAACACTGAAGCTTTCTTT. This sequence encodes CASSLGRAGPNTEAFF.

This clone occurred once. This chain links TRBV6-2 or TRBV6-3 with TRBJ1-5, with D maybe TRBD1 (5 bases). This CDR3 is built from 15 residues. From germline, CDR1 is MNHEY and CDR2 SVGEGT. The V and J ends lost 3 bases and 2 bases respectively, with 11 bases between them. CDR3 protein: CASSYIDRRNQPQHF. The CDR3, as DNA: TGTGCCAGCAGTTATATAGACAGACGCAATCAGCCCCAGCATTTT.

V gene TRBV5-4 combines with J gene TRBJ1-2; 10 bases fit TRBD1. The V segment lost 4 bases and the J segment 7 bases; nucleotides outside the gene matches: 16. Germline V lookup: CDR1 SGHNT, CDR2 YYREEE (reference sequence). The CDR3 contains 17 residues. CDR3 sequence (DNA): TGTGCCAGCAGCGCCAAGACAGGGGGCACATTATTCGGTGGCTACACCTTC. It specifies CASSAKTGGTLFGGYTF.